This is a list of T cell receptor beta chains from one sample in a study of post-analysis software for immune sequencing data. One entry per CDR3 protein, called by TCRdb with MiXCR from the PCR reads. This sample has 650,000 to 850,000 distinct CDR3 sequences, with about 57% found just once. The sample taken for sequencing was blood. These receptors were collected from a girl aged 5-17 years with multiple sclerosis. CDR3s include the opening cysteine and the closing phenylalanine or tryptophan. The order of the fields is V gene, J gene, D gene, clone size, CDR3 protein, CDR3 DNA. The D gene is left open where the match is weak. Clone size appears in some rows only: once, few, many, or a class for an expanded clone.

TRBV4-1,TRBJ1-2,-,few,CASSPGQINYGYTF,TGCGCCAGCAGCCCTGGACAGATTAACTATGGCTACACCTTC
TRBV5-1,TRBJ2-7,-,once,CASSLGGYSSYEQYF,TGCGCCAGCAGCTTGGGAGGGTATAGCTCCTACGAGCAGTACTTC
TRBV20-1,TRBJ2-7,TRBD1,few,CSARTGGSYNEQYF,TGCAGTGCTAGGACAGGGGGCTCCTACAATGAGCAGTACTTC
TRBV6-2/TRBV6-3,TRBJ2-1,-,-,CASSYRGSDRPYNEQFF,TGTGCCAGCAGTTACCGAGGTAGCGATAGACCTTACAATGAGCAGTTCTTC
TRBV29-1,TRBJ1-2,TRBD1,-,CSVGTGEDYGYTF,TGCAGCGTTGGGACAGGGGAAGACTATGGCTACACCTTC
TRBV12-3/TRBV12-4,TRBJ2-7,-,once,CASGTSSSYGQYF,TGTGCCAGCGGGACTTCCAGCTCCTACGGGCAGTACTTC
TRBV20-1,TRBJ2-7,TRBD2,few,CSAYGSLAASYEQYF,TGCAGTGCTTATGGGAGCCTAGCGGCCTCCTACGAGCAGTACTTC
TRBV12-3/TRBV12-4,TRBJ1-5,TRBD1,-,CASSTGGLQPQHF,TGTGCCAGCAGTACAGGGGGCCTTCAGCCCCAGCATTTT
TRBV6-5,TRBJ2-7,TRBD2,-,CASSYDGTSRDEQYF,TGTGCCAGCAGTTACGACGGGACTAGTAGAGACGAGCAGTACTTC
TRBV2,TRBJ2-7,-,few,CASTGTFEQYF,TGTGCCAGCACCGGGACCTTCGAGCAGTACTTC
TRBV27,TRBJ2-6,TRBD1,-,CASRGQGIVSGANVLTF,TGTGCCAGCAGGGGACAGGGAATAGTATCTGGGGCCAACGTCCTGACTTTC
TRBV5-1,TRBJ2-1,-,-,CASSLGPGIGEQFF,TGCGCCAGCAGCTTGGGTCCGGGGATTGGTGAGCAGTTCTTC
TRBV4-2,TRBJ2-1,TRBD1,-,CASSQEAGTEKFF,TGTGCCAGCAGCCAAGAAGCAGGGACAGAGAAGTTCTTC
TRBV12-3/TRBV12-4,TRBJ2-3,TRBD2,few,CASNSGGGAADTQYF,TGTGCCAGCAACTCGGGCGGGGGGGCAGCGGATACGCAGTATTTT
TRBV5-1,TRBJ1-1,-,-,CASRFQRGTEAFF,TGCGCCAGCAGGTTCCAAAGGGGAACTGAAGCTTTCTTT
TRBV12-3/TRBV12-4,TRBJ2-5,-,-,CASTTTRKETQYF,TGTGCCAGCACCACGACGCGAAAAGAGACCCAGTACTTC
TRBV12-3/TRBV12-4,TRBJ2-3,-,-,CASSLIERTGTQYF,TGTGCCAGCAGCCTGATTGAGCGAACGGGTACGCAGTATTTT
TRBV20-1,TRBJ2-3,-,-,CSAPGGERLTDTQYF,TGCAGTGCCCCGGGTGGAGAGCGGTTAACAGATACGCAGTATTTT
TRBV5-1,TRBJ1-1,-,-,CASSLAGNEAFF,TGCGCCAGCAGCTTGGCAGGGAATGAAGCTTTCTTT
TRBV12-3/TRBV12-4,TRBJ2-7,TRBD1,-,CASSLGFGGQGSDEQYF,TGTGCCAGCAGTTTGGGGTTCGGGGGACAGGGAAGCGACGAGCAGTACTTC
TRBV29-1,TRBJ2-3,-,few,CSVETGSDTQYF,TGCAGCGTCGAAACAGGGTCAGATACGCAGTATTTT
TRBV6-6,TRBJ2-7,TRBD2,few,CASSREVSYEQYF,TGTGCCAGCAGTCGGGAGGTTTCCTACGAGCAGTACTTC
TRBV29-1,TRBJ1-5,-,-,CSVGQWAGVQPQHF,TGCAGCGTGGGTCAGTGGGCAGGGGTTCAGCCCCAGCATTTT
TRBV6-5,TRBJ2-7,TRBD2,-,CASSYLSGSHYEQYF,TGTGCCAGCAGTTACCTAAGCGGGAGCCACTACGAGCAGTACTTC
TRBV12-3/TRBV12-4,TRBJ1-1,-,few,CASSLGHQNTEAFF,TGTGCCAGCAGTCTGGGACACCAGAACACTGAAGCTTTCTTT
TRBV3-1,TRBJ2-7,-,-,CASSQAGHAQYF,TGTGCCAGCAGCCAAGCTGGTCACGCGCAGTACTTC
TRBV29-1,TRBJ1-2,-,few,CSAEDRNYGYTF,TGCAGCGCCGAAGACAGAAACTATGGCTACACCTTC
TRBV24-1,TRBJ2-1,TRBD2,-,CATSDAGLAPVNEQFF,TGTGCCACCAGTGATGCGGGACTAGCGCCAGTAAATGAGCAGTTCTTC
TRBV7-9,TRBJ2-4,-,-,CASSSGTPYSAKNIQYF,TGTGCCAGCAGCTCCGGGACTCCTTACTCTGCCAAAAACATTCAGTACTTC
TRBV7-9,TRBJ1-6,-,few,CASNPSGRVNSPLHF,TGTGCCAGCAACCCCTCGGGCAGAGTTAATTCACCCCTCCACTTT
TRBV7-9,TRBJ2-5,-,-,CASSLAGGLEGETQYF,TGTGCCAGCAGCTTAGCGGGGGGCCTAGAAGGGGAGACCCAGTACTTC
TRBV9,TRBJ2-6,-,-,CASSVVLPGANVLTF,TGTGCCAGCAGCGTAGTCCTCCCTGGGGCCAACGTCCTGACTTTC
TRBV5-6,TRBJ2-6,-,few,CASSLVRAGANVLTF,TGTGCCAGCAGCTTGGTCAGGGCTGGGGCCAACGTCCTGACTTTC
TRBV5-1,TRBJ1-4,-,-,CASSLVGLATNEKLFF,TGCGCCAGCAGCTTGGTGGGGCTTGCAACTAATGAAAAACTGTTTTTT
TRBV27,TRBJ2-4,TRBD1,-,CASRLGTGLNIQYF,TGTGCCAGCAGGCTCGGGACAGGGCTAAACATTCAGTACTTC
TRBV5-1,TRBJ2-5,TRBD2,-,CASSLATSGAVHEQYF,TGCGCCAGCAGCCTTGCGACTAGCGGTGCAGTCCATGAGCAGTACTTC
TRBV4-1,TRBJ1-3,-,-,CASSQDRRGLISGNTIYF,TGCGCCAGCAGCCAAGATCGGAGAGGGCTGATCTCTGGAAACACCATATATTTT
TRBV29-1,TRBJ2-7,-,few,CSVTASSYEQYF,TGCAGCGTGACAGCCAGCTCCTACGAGCAGTACTTC
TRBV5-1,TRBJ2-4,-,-,CASSTDVQRDIQYF,TGCGCCAGCAGCACGGACGTCCAGAGGGACATTCAGTACTTC
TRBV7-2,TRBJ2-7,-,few,CASSYDPRDEQYF,TGTGCCAGCAGCTATGACCCGCGCGACGAGCAGTACTTC